One sample yielded the 14 T cell receptor beta chains listed below, sequenced in a study of T-cell memory formation after mild COVID-19. From the 5' RACE reads, TCRdb called clonotypes with MiXCR, one entry per CDR3 protein. The sample holds roughly 200,000 distinct CDR3 sequences; 9.5% are singletons and the top ten take 3.5%. The sample taken for sequencing was PBMCs or a T cell subset sorted from them (not recorded which). These receptors all come from a man between 18 and 35 years old who had mild COVID-19 (a few samples of this study predate the infection). Cell type and time point are not known.

The sample holds a few counts of this clonotype. This chain uses TRBV7-2 with TRBJ2-1; 8 positions agree with TRBD2. The germline gives CDR1 SGHTA, CDR2 FQGNSA. CDR3 size: 14 residues. With V trimmed by 6 bases and J by 7 bases, 8 bases remained unmatched. This chain's CDR3 is CASRQEGTRNEQFF. The CDR3 DNA reads TGTGCCAGCAGACAAGAAGGGACTAGGAATGAGCAGTTCTTC.

This clonotype occurred a few times. V usage is TRBV9 and J usage is TRBJ2-5, with 9 bases identical to TRBD2. This CDR3 has 16 amino acids. The germline gives CDR1 SGDLS, CDR2 YYNGEE. V was pared by 0 bases and J by 5 bases, with 8 bases of the junction left unmatched. DNA of the CDR3: TGTGCCAGCAGCGTAGGAGCGGGGGGCAGCAGGGAGACCCAGTACTTC. It specifies CASSVGAGGSRETQYF.

The chain links TRBV3-1 to TRBJ2-3, with 8 bases matching TRBD1. Per germline, CDR1 LGHDT and CDR2 YNNKEL (reference sequence). This CDR3 is built from 14 residues. The V gene end was trimmed by 3 bases and the J gene end by 6 bases; junction bases not matched to a gene: 5. The chain's CDR3 is CASSQDRVGDTQYF. The DNA for the CDR3 is TGTGCCAGCAGCCAGGACAGGGTAGGGGATACGCAGTATTTT.

V usage is TRBV30 and J usage is TRBJ1-6; D gene unclear. The length of the CDR3 is 12 residues. Per germline, CDR1 GTSNPN and CDR2 SVGIG (reference sequence). Deletions cut 1 base from V and 9 bases from J, with 7 bases between. In DNA form, the CDR3 reads TGTGCCTGGAGTGAAGGGTTTTCACCCCTCCACTTT. This gives the protein CAWSEGFSPLHF. Filled out from reference TRBV30 and TRBJ1-6, the complete variable domain reads SQTIHQWPATLVQPVGSPLSLECTVEGTSNPNLYWYRQAAGRGLQLLFYSVGIGQISSEVPQNLSASRPQDRQFILSSKKLLLSDSGFYLCAWSEGFSPLHFGNGTRLTVT.

The J gene is TRBJ1-2, the V gene TRBV5-1; the D gene is possibly TRBD1 (5 bases). Looked up from germline, CDR1 is SGHRS and CDR2 is YFSETQ. The CDR3 has 14 amino acids. V gave up 0 bases and J gave up 8 bases, with 14 bases separating them. CDR3 sequence (DNA): TGCGCCAGCAGCTTGGAGGCGGGGCCGAGGGGCTACACCTTC. This translates into CASSLEAGPRGYTF.

This clonotype was seen more than once but under ten times. The chain employs TRBV6-5 and TRBJ1-1; no reliable D call. Germline-derived CDR1 and CDR2 are MNHEY and SVGAGI. V lost 0 bases to trimming and J lost 4 bases, with 15 bases between them. This CDR3 comprises 16 residues. This CDR3 reads CASSYSFRPPATEAFF. The CDR3 region has the DNA TGTGCCAGCAGTTACTCATTTCGACCCCCGGCCACTGAAGCTTTCTTT.

This clonotype came up many times. This chain connects TRBV6-5 to TRBJ2-3, with 10 positions matching TRBD1. Per the germline V gene, CDR1 is MNHEY and CDR2 is SVGAGI. The CDR3 contains 15 residues. J lost 1 base, V lost 8 bases, and 6 bases had no gene match. The DNA of the CDR3 is TGTGCCAGCCGCGACAGGGGGCTTCGCACAGATACGCAGTATTTT. Protein: CASRDRGLRTDTQYF.

This clonotype showed up just a few times. V gene TRBV20-1 combines with J gene TRBJ1-5, with TRBD1 as a possible D gene (5 bases). Germline CDR1 DFQATT, CDR2 SNEGSKA (reference sequence). The CDR3 is made up of 13 amino acids. The ends were cut back, 0 bases at V and 9 bases at J, with 12 bases in the middle. In DNA, the CDR3 is TGCAGTGCTAGAGATGAGCGCGGGGGGCCCCAGCATTTT. It codes for CSARDERGGPQHF.

This sequence joins TRBV4-1 and TRBJ1-4; TRBD1 matches 7 bases. The germline V gene has CDR1 MGHRA and CDR2 YSYEKL. After removal of 4 bases from V and 8 bases from J, the junction contained 4 bases not matched to a gene. The CDR3 loop spans 13 amino acids. The CDR3 is CASSRLGGEKLFF. CDR3 in DNA: TGCGCCAGCAGCCGTCTAGGGGGCGAAAAACTGTTTTTT.

This clonotype occurred many times. The genes are TRBV6-5 and TRBJ1-6, with 11 bases matching TRBD1. The CDR3 sequence is 15 residues long. Germline V gene lookup returns CDR1 MNHEY and CDR2 SVGAGI. The J segment lost 10 bases and the V segment lost 2 bases, leaving 4 bases of the junction unmatched. CDR3 in DNA: TGTGCCAGCAGTTACGCCGGGACAGGGGGATCACCCCTCCACTTT. It codes for CASSYAGTGGSPLHF.

This clonotype was counted a few times. The chain carries TRBV6-5 and TRBJ1-4; D unresolved. CDR1 is MNHEY, CDR2 SVGAGI, per germline. The V and J ends lost 4 bases and 5 bases respectively, with 8 bases between them. CDR3 length: 13 residues. CDR3 residues: CASSSQYNEKLFF. In DNA, the CDR3 is TGTGCCAGCAGTTCACAATACAATGAAAAACTGTTTTTT.

This clonotype was seen just once. The chain combines TRBV20-1 with TRBJ2-1, with 8 bases lining up with TRBD2. The V segment lost 6 bases and the J segment 2 bases; nucleotides outside the gene matches: 9. Germline CDR1 and CDR2: DFQATT and SNEGSKA (reference sequence). This CDR3 is built from 15 residues. The DNA for the CDR3 is TGCAGTGCGAGGCTGGCGGGGGGCCCCTACAATGAGCAGTTCTTC. Amino acid sequence: CSARLAGGPYNEQFF.

This clonotype was observed a few times. The chain combines TRBV12-3 or TRBV12-4 with TRBJ1-1; no definite D call. This CDR3 is built from 11 residues. Trimming removed 7 bases at V and 4 bases at J, with 7 bases between. The CDR3 reads CASMASTEAFF. In DNA, the CDR3 is TGTGCCAGCATGGCAAGCACTGAAGCTTTCTTT.

This clonotype came up a few times. V gene TRBV12-3 or TRBV12-4 combines with J gene TRBJ2-2; D gene unclear. Trimming shortened V by 1 base and J by 1 base, and 10 bases separated the two germline ends. This CDR3 region has 16 residues. CDR3 DNA: TGTGCCAGCAGTTTAGGGGAAGGGCAGAACACCGGGGAGCTGTTTTTT. Protein product: CASSLGEGQNTGELFF.